This T cell receptor (beta chain) came from a study of metastatic and nonmetastatic thyroid tumors. TCRdb re-clonotyped the PCR reads through MiXCR. Counted here are 20,000 to 30,000 clones, around 13% occurring once; the ten biggest clones make up nearly 5%. Germline values: CDR1 MNHNS, CDR2 SASEGT. This CDR3 contains 17 residues. V lost 7 bases to trimming and J lost 4 bases; unmatched junction nucleotides: 10. In its sample, this clone is medium-sized. Patients had received no treatment of any kind before thyroid surgery. The sample was blood. This receptor was taken from a female donor with papillary thyroid cancer or a benign thyroid nodule (not recorded which). Some clones in this sample may be carry-over from other donors' samples. This chain connects TRBV6-1 to TRBJ2-7, with 16 bases fitting TRBD2. CDR3 sequence (DNA): TGTGCCAGCATCACTGGGACTAGCGGGAGGGGGGCATACGAGCAGTACTTC. Encoded protein: CASITGTSGRGAYEQYF.